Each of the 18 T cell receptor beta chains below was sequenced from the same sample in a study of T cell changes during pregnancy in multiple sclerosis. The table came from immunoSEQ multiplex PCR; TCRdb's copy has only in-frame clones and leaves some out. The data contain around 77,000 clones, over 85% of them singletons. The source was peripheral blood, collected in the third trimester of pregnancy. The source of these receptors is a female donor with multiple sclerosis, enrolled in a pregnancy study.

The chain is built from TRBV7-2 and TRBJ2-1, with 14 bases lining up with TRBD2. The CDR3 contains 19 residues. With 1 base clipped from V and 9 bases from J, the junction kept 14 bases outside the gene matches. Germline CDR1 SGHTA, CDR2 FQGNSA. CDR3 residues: CASSLVRPRLAGGPIEQFF. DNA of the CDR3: TGTGCCAGCAGCTTAGTAAGGCCCCGACTAGCGGGAGGGCCTATTGAGCAGTTCTTC.

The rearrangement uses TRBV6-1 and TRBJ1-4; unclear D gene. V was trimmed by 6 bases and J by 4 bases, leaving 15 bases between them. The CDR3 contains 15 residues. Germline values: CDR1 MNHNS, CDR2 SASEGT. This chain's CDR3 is CASRGRTELNEKLFF. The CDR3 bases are TGTGCCAGCAGGGGGAGGACTGAGCTTAATGAAAAACTGTTTTTT.

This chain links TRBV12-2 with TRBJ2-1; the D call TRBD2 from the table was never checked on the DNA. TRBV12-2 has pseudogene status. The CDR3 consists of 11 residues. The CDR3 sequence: CASRPGDEQFF. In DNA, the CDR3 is TGTGCAAGTCGCCCCGGGGATGAGCAGTTCTTC.

The CDR3 protein is CASSYSEGWGTDTQYF. The CDR3 nucleotides read TGTGCCAGCAGTTACTCAGAGGGATGGGGCACAGATACGCAGTATTTT. This chain joins TRBV6-6 and TRBJ2-3, with D perhaps TRBD2 (5 bases). V was pared by 0 bases and J by 1 base, with 11 bases between. The CDR3 loop spans 16 amino acids. Germline CDR1 MNHNY, CDR2 SVGAGI (reference sequence).

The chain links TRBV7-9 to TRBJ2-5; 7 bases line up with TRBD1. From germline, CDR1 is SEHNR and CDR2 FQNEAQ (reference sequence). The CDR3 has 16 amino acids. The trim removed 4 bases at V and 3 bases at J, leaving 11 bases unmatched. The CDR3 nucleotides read TGTGCCAGCAGCTCATCGGAACAGGGACAGAAAGAGACCCAGTACTTC. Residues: CASSSSEQGQKETQYF. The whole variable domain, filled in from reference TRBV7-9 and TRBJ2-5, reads DTGVSQNPRHKITKRGQNVTFRCDPISEHNRLYWYRQTLGQGPEFLTYFQNEAQLEKSRLLSDRFSAERPKGSFSTLEIQRTEQGDSAMYLCASSSSEQGQKETQYFGPGTRLLVL.

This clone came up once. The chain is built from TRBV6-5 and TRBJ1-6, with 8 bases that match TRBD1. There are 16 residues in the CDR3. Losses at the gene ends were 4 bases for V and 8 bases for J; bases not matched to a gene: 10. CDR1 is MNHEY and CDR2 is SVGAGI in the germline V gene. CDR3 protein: CASSSDGTGSYSPLHF. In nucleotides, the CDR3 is TGTGCCAGCAGTTCCGACGGGACAGGCTCGTATTCACCCCTCCACTTT.

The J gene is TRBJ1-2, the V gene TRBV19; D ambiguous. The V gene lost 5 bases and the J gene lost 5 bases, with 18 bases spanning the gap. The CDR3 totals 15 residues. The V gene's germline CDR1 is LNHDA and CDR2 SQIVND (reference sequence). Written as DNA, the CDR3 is TGTGCCAGTAGTCTCGCCCGGTCTACTATATATGGCTACACCTTC. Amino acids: CASSLARSTIYGYTF. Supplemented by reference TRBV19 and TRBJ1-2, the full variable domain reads DGGITQSPKYLFRKEGQNVTLSCEQNLNHDAMYWYRQDPGQGLRLIYYSQIVNDFQKGDIAEGYSVSREKKESFPLTVTSAQKNPTAFYLCASSLARSTIYGYTFGSGTRLTVV.

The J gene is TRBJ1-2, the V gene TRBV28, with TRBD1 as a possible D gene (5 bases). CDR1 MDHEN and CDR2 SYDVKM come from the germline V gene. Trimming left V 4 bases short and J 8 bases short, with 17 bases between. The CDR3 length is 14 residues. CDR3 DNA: TGTGCCAGCAGTTCCAGCCCAGGAGGGGTCGGCTACACCTTC. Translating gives CASSSSPGGVGYTF.

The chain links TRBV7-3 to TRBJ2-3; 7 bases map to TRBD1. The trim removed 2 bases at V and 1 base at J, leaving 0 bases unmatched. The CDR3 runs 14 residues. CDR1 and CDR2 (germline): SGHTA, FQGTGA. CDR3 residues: CASSLDRGTDTQYF. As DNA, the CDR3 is TGTGCCAGCAGCTTAGACAGGGGCACAGATACGCAGTATTTT.

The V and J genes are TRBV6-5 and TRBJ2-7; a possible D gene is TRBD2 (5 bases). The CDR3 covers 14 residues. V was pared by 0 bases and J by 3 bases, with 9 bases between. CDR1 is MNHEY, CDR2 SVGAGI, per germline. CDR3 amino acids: CASSYSSGRYEQYF. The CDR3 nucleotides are TGTGCCAGCAGTTACTCGAGCGGACGCTACGAGCAGTACTTC.

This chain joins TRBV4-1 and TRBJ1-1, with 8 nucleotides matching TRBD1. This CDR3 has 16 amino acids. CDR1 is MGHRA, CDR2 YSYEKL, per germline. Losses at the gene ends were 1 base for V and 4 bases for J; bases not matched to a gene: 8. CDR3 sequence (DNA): TGCGCCAGCAGCCAAGTTCAGGGGGCCCGAGGCACTGAAGCTTTCTTT. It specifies CASSQVQGARGTEAFF.

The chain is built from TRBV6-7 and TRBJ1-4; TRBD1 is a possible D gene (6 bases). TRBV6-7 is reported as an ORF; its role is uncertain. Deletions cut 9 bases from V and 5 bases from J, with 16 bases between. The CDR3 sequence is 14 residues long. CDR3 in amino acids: CASPGAAGNEKLFF. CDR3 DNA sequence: TGTGCCAGTCCAGGGGCGGCAGGGAATGAAAAACTGTTTTTT.

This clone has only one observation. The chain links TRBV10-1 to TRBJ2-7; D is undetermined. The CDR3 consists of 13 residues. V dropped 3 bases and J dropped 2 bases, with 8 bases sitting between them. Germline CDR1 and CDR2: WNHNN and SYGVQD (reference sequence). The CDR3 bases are TGCGCCAGCAGTGATGGCCAGACCTACGAGCAGTACTTC. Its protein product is CASSDGQTYEQYF.

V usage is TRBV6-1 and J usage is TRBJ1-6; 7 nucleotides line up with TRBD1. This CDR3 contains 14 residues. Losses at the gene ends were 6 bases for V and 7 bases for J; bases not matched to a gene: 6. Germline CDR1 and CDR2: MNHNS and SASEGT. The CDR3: CASSPEGANSPLHF. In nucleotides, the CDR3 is TGTGCCAGCAGCCCTGAGGGGGCGAATTCACCCCTCCACTTT.

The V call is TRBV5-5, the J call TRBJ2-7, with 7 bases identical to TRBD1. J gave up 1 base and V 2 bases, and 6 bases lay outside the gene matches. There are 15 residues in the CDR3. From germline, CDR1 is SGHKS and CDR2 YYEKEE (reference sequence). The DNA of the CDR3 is TGTGCCAGCAGCTTTCCAGGGGGAATTTCCTACGAGCAGTACTTC. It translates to CASSFPGGISYEQYF.

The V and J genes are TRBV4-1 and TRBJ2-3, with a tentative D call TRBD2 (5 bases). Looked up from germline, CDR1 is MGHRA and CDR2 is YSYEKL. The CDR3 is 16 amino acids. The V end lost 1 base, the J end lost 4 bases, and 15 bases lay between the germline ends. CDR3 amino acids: CASSQGGLVPPDTQYF. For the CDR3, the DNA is TGCGCCAGCAGCCAAGGCGGGCTAGTTCCCCCAGATACGCAGTATTTT.

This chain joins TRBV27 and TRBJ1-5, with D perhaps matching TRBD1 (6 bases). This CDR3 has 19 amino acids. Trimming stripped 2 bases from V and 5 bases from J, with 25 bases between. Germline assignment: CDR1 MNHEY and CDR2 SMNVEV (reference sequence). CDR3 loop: CASSLGPGQRGWGDQPQHF. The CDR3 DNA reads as TGTGCCAGCAGTTTAGGCCCGGGACAAAGAGGATGGGGAGATCAGCCCCAGCATTTT.

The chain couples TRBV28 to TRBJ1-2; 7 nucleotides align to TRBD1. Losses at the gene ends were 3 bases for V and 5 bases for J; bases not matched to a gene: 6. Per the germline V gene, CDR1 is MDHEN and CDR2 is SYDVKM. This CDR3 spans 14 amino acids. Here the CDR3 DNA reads TGTGCCAGCAGTTTTTCGTCAGGGGGGTATGGCTACACCTTC. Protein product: CASSFSSGGYGYTF.